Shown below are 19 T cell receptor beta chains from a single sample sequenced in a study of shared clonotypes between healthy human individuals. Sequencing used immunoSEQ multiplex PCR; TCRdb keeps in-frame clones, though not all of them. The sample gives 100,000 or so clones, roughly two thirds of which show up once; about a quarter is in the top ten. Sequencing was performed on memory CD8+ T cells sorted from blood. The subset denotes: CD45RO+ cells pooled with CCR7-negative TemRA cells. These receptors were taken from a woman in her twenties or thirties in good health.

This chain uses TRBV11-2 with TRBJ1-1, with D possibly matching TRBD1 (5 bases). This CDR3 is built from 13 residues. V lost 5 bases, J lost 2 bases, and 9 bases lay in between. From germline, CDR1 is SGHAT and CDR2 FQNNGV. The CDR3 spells CASSARDNTEAFF. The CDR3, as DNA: TGTGCCAGCAGCGCCCGGGACAACACTGAAGCTTTCTTT.

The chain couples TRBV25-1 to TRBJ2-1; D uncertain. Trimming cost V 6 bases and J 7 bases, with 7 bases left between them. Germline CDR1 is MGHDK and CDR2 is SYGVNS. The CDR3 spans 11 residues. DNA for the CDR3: TGTGCCAGCAGCAGCAATAATGAGCAGTTCTTC. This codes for CASSSNNEQFF.

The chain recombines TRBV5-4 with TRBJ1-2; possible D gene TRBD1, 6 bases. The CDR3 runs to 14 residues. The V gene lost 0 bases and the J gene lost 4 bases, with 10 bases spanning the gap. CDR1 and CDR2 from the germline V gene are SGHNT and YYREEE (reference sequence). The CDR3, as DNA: TGTGCCAGCAGCTTGGGGACAGCCACCTATGGCTACACCTTC. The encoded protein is CASSLGTATYGYTF.

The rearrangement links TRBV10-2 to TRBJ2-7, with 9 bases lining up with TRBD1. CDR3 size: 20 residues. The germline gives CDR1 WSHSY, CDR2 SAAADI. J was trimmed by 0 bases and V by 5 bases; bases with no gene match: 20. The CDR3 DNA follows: TGCGCCAGCAGTATCGGGACAGGGAACTGGGGGAGACTAGACTCCTACGAGCAGTACTTC. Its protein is CASSIGTGNWGRLDSYEQYF.

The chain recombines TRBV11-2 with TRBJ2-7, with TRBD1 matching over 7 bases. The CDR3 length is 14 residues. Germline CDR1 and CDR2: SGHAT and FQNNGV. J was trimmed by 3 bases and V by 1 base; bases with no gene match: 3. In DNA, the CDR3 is TGTGCCAGCAGCTTAGGGGGACAGATCTACGAGCAGTACTTC. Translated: CASSLGGQIYEQYF.

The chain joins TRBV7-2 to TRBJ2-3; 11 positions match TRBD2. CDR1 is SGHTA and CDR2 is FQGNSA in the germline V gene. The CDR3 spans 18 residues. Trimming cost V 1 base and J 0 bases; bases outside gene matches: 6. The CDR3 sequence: CASSLGTLAGGSTDTQYF. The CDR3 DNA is TGTGCCAGCAGCTTAGGAACGTTAGCGGGAGGGAGCACAGATACGCAGTATTTT.

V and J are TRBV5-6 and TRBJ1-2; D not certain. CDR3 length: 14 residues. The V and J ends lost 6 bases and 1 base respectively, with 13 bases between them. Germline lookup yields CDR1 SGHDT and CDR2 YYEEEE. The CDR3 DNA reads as TGTGCCAGCACCGCGAACGGCGGTAACTATGGCTACACCTTC. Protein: CASTANGGNYGYTF.

The CDR3, as DNA: TGCGCCAGCAGCGTAGGACTAGCGGGAGATTCAGATACGCAGTATTTT. Amino acids: CASSVGLAGDSDTQYF. The rearrangement uses TRBV5-1 and TRBJ2-3; TRBD2 aligns across 13 bases. J was trimmed by 4 bases and V by 4 bases; bases with no gene match: 6. The CDR3 covers 16 residues. The germline CDR1 and CDR2 sequences are SGHRS and YFSETQ.

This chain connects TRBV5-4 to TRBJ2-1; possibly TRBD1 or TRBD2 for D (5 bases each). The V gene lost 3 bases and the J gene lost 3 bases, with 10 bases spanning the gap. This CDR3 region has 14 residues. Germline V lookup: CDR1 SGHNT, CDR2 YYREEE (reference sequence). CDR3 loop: CASSSGRFYNEQFF. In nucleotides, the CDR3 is TGTGCCAGCAGCTCGGGACGGTTCTACAATGAGCAGTTCTTC.

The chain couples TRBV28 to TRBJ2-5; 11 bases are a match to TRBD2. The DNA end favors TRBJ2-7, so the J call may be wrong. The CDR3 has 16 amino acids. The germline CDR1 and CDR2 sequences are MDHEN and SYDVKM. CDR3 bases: TGTGCCAGCAGAGTTATTGGGACTAGCGGAGACTACGAGCAGTACTTC. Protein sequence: CASRVIGTSGDYEQYF.

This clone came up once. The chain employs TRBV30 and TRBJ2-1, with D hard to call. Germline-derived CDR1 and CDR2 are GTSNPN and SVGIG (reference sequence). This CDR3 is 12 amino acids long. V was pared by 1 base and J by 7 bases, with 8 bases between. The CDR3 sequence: CAWSELGNEQFF. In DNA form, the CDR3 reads TGTGCCTGGAGTGAGTTGGGGAATGAGCAGTTCTTC.

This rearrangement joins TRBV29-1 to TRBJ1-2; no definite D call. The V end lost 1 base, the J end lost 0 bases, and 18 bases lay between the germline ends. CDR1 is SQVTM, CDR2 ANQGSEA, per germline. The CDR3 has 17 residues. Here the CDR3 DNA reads TGCAGCGTTGAAGCCAGAGGGCACGGAGATTCTAACTATGGCTACACCTTC. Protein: CSVEARGHGDSNYGYTF.

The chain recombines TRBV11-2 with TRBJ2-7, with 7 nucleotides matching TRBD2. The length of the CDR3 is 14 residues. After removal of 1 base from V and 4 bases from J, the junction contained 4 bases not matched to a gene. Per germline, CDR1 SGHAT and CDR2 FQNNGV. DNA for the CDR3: TGTGCCAGCAGCTTAGCCCCTAGCGGATACGAGCAGTACTTC. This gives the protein CASSLAPSGYEQYF.

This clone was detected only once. CDR3 nucleotide sequence: TGTGCCAGCAGTTCCCAGGGACAGGGGGGGCCTGGGGCCAACGTCCTGACTTTC. It codes for CASSSQGQGGPGANVLTF. The gene calls are TRBV28 and TRBJ2-6; 11 bases are a match to TRBD1. After removal of 4 bases from V and 2 bases from J, the junction contained 7 bases not matched to a gene. CDR1 and CDR2 from the germline V gene are MDHEN and SYDVKM. The CDR3 totals 18 residues.

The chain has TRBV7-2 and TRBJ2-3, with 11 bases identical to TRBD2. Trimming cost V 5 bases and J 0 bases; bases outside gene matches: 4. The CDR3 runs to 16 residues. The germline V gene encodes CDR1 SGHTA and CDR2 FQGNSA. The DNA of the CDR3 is TGTGCCAGCAGCCCCCGGACTAGCGGGAGCACAGATACGCAGTATTTT. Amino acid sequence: CASSPRTSGSTDTQYF.

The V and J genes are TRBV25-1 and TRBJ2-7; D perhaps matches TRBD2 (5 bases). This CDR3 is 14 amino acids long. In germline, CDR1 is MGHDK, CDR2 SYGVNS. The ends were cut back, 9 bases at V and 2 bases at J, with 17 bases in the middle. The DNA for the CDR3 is TGTGCCAGTCCCCGGGAAGCAGCAGCCTACGAGCAGTACTTC. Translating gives CASPREAAAYEQYF.

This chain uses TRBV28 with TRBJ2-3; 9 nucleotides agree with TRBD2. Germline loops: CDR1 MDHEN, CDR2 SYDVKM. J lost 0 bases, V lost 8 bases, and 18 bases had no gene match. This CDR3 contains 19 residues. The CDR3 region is CASVSTLAGEIMSTDTQYF. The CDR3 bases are TGTGCCAGCGTATCAACTTTAGCGGGAGAGATTATGAGCACAGATACGCAGTATTTT.

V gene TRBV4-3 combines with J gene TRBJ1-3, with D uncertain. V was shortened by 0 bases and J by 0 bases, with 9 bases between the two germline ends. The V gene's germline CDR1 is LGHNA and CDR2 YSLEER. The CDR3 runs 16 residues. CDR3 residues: CASSQERAYSGNTIYF. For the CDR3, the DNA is TGCGCCAGCAGCCAAGAAAGGGCATACTCTGGAAACACCATATATTTT.

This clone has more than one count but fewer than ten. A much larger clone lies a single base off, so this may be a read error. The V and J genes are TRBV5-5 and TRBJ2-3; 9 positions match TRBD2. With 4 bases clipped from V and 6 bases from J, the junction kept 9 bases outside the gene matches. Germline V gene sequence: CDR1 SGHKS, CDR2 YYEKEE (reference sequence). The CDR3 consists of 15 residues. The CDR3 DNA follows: TGTGCCAGCAGCCCGCAGCGGGAGGCATGGGATACGCAGTATTTT. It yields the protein CASSPQREAWDTQYF.